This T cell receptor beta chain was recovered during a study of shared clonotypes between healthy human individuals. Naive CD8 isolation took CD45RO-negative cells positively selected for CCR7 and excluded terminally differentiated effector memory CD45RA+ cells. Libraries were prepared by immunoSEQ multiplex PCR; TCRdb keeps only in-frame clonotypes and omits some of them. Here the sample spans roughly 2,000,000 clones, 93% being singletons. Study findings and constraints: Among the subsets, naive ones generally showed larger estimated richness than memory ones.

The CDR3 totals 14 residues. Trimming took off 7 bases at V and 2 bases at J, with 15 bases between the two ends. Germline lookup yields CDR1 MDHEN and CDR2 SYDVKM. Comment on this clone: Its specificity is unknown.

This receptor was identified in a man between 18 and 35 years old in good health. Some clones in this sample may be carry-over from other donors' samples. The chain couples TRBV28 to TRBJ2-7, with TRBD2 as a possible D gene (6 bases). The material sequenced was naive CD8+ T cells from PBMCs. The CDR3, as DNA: TGTGCCAGCACGGCGGGGCGCTCCACCTACGAGCAGTACTTC. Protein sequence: CASTAGRSTYEQYF.